This T cell receptor (beta chain) was sequenced during a study of shared clonotypes between healthy human individuals. Study summary: Each donor's CD4 naive and CD4 memory cells filled three plates apiece, CD8 naive two, and CD8 memory one.

Looked up from germline, CDR1 is LNHNV and CDR2 is YYDKDF (reference sequence). Trimming left V 0 bases short and J 13 bases short, with 16 bases between. This CDR3 has 14 residues. Overall study findings and caveats: Shared clonotypes: 4.5% to 5% naive CD4, around 3.4% naive CD8, 2% to 2.5% memory CD4, roughly 0.4% memory CD8. Non-shared clonotypes displayed generation probabilities falling below those of clonotypes present in all four donors.

Template for every sorted-subset replicate PCR totaled roughly 200 ng DNA, roughly 30,000 T cell genomes. Assay used: immunoSEQ multiplex PCR; TCRdb lists only in-frame clones, some missing. The sample has a few million clones, approximately 96% seen once. Comments on this clone: Its antigen is not known.

Source material: naive CD4+ T cells sorted from blood. The subset here: CD45RA+ positively selected. The V gene is TRBV15, the J gene TRBJ2-1; D is undetermined. The TCR originated in a man aged 18 to 29 in good health. The CDR3 spells CATSRDILMGLQFF. The CDR3 region has the DNA TGTGCCACCAGCAGAGATATCTTAATGGGCTTACAGTTCTTC.